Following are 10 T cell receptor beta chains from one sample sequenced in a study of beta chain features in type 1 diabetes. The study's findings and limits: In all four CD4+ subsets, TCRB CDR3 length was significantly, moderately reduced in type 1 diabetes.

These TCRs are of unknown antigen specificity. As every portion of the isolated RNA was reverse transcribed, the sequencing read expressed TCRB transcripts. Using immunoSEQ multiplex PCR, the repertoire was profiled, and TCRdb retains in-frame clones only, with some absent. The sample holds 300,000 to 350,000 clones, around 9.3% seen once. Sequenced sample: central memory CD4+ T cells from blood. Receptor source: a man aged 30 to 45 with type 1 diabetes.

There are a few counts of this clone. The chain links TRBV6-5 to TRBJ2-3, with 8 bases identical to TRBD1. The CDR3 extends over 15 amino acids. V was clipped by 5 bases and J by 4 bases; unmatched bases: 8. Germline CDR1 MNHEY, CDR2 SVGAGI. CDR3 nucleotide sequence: TGTGCCAGCAGTCACGGACAGGGAGCTCCAGATACGCAGTATTTT. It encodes CASSHGQGAPDTQYF.

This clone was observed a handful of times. CDR3 region: CASSITSGAYNEQFF. The CDR3 DNA reads TGTGCCAGTAGTATCACTAGCGGGGCGTACAATGAGCAGTTCTTC. The V gene is TRBV19, the J gene TRBJ2-1; 10 bases line up with TRBD2. CDR3 length: 15 residues. Germline-derived CDR1 and CDR2 are LNHDA and SQIVND (reference sequence). The V and J ends lost 3 bases and 4 bases, in that order; junction bases with no gene match: 3.

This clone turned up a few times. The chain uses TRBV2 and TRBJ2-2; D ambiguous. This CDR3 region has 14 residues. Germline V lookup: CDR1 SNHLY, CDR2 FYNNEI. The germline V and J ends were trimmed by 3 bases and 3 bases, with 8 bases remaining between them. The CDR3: CASSDEGYTGELFF. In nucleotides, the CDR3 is TGTGCCAGCAGTGATGAAGGGTACACCGGGGAGCTGTTTTTT.

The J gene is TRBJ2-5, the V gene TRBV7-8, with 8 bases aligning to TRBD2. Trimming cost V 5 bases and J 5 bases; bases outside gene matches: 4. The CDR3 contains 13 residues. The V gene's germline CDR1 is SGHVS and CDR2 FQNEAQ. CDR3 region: CASSRGGDETQYF. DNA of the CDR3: TGTGCCAGCAGCCGGGGGGGAGACGAGACCCAGTACTTC.

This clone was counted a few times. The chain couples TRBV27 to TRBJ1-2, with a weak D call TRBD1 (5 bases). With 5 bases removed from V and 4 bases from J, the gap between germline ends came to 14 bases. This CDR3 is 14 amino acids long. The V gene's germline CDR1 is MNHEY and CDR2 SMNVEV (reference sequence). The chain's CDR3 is CASSRQGAVYGYTF. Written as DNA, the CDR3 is TGTGCCAGCAGTCGACAAGGGGCGGTCTATGGCTACACCTTC.

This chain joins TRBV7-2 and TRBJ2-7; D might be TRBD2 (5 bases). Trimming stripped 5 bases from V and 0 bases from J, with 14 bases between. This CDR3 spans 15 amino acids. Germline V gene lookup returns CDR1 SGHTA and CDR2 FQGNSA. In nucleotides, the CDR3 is TGTGCCAGCAGCCGCTCGACGGGGAACTCCTACGAGCAGTACTTC. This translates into CASSRSTGNSYEQYF.

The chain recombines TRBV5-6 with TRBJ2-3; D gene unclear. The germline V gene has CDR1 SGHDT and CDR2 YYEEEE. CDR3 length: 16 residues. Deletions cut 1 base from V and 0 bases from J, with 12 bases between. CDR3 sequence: CASSLQSWLSTDTQYF. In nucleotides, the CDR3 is TGTGCCAGCAGCTTGCAATCTTGGCTAAGCACAGATACGCAGTATTTT.

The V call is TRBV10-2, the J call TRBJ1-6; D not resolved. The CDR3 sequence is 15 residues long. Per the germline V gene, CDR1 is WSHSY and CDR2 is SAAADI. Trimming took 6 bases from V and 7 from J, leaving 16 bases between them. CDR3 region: CASRPFGETNSPLHF. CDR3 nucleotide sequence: TGCGCCAGCAGACCCTTCGGGGAGACGAATTCACCCCTCCACTTT.

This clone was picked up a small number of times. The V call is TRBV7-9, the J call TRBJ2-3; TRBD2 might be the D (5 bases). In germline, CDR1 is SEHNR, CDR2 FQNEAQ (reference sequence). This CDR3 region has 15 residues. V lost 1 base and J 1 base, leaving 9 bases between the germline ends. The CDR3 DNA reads TGTGCCAGCAGCTTAGGTCTAGCAGGCACAGATACGCAGTATTTT. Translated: CASSLGLAGTDTQYF.

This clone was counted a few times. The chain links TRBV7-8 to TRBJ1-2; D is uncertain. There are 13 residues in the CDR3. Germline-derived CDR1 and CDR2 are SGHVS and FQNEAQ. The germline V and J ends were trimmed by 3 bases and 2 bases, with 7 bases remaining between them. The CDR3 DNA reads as TGTGCCAGCAGCTTGGGGAGAAACTATGGCTACACCTTC. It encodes CASSLGRNYGYTF.